The clone carrying this T cell receptor beta chain was observed a handful of times. Its antigen is not known. This sample is drawn from a study of T-cell memory formation after mild COVID-19. Overall study context: Largely donor-specific TCR clusters were found.

V shed 3 bases and J shed 1 base, with 7 bases lying between them. The germline gives CDR1 SGDLS, CDR2 YYNGEE. There are 13 residues in the CDR3. Study findings and constraints: Clones contracting over day 15 to 85 were CD4/CD8 balanced, with later expanders leaning CD4+. Some clones that responded turned up in pre-infection memory, which suggests that cross-reactive memory joined in. CD4+ clones that contracted lay mainly in CM and EM; CD8+ ones lay in EMRA.

Using its own MiXCR run on the 5' RACE reads, TCRdb lists one record per CDR3 protein. The sample yields some 200,000 distinct CDR3 sequences, just over 9.5% seen once. Source material: PBMCs or a T cell subset sorted from them (not recorded which). The chain uses TRBV9 and TRBJ2-5; D is undetermined. The receptor was derived from a man in his late teens or twenties who had mild COVID-19 (a few samples of this study predate the infection). Cell type and time point are not known. CDR3 coding DNA: TGTGCCAGCAGCGGCATGCGCCAAGAGACCCAGTACTTC. Protein: CASSGMRQETQYF.